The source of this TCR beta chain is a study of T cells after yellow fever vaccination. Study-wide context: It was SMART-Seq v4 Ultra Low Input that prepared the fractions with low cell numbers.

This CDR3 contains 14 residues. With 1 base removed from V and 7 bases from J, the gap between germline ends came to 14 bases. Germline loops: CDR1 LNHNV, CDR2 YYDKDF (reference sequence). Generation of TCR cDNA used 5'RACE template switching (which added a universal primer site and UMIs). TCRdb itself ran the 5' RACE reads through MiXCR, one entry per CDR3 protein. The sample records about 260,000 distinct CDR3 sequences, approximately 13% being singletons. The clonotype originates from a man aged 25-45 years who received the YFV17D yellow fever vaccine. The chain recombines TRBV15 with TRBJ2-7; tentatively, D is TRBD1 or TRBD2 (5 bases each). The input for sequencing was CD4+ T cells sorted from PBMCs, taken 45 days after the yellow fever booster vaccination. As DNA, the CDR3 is TGTGCCACCAGCAGAGCCGCCCTTTGGGGGGAGCAGTACTTC. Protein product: CATSRAALWGEQYF.